These T cell receptor beta chains were read from a single sample in a study of cytomegalovirus exposure and HLA in healthy donors. The data were produced by immunoSEQ multiplex PCR, yet TCRdb's version contains in-frame clones alone and is incomplete. The sample contains about 210,000 clones, more than 75% of which appear only once. The sample comprised PBMCs. All receptors derive from a male donor in good health and CMV-seropositive. Each CDR3 is given with its conserved first and last residue. D genes are given only for firm matches. Expanded clones are given a class, and other clones once, few, many or no size at all.

abundance: .
v_gene: TRBV19
j_gene: TRBJ2-7
d_gene: .
CDR3aa: CASSYRDFSYEQYF
CDR3nt: TGTGCCAGTAGTTACCGGGACTTCTCCTACGAGCAGTACTTC

abundance: few
v_gene: TRBV9
j_gene: TRBJ2-6
d_gene: .
CDR3aa: CASSVGSRSGANVLTF
CDR3nt: TGTGCCAGCAGCGTAGGCAGTCGCTCTGGGGCCAACGTCCTGACTTTC

abundance: .
v_gene: TRBV9
j_gene: TRBJ2-3
d_gene: .
CDR3aa: CASSVELVGGDTQYF
CDR3nt: TGTGCCAGCAGCGTAGAGTTGGTAGGAGGGGATACGCAGTATTTT

abundance: .
v_gene: TRBV28
j_gene: TRBJ1-1
d_gene: .
CDR3aa: CASSPGLRGRAFF
CDR3nt: TGTGCCAGCAGTCCCGGACTTCGAGGGCGAGCTTTCTTT

abundance: .
v_gene: TRBV6-5
j_gene: TRBJ1-6
d_gene: TRBD1
CDR3aa: CASFTGGGSPLHF
CDR3nt: TGTGCCAGCTTCACAGGGGGTGGATCACCCCTCCACTTT

abundance: .
v_gene: TRBV7-2
j_gene: TRBJ2-3
d_gene: TRBD1
CDR3aa: CASSRGQGGTDTQYF
CDR3nt: TGTGCCAGCAGCCGAGGACAGGGGGGCACAGATACGCAGTATTTT

abundance: .
v_gene: TRBV27
j_gene: TRBJ2-3
d_gene: .
CDR3aa: CASSRGTLSTDTQYF
CDR3nt: TGTGCCAGCAGCAGAGGGACACTAAGCACAGATACGCAGTATTTT

abundance: once
v_gene: TRBV5-3
j_gene: TRBJ1-5
d_gene: .
CDR3aa: CARSLSPPQASNQPQHF
CDR3nt: TGTGCCAGAAGCTTGTCACCCCCGCAGGCTAGCAATCAGCCCCAGCATTTT

abundance: few
v_gene: TRBV7-9
j_gene: TRBJ2-7
d_gene: .
CDR3aa: CASSNTDRNLYEQYF
CDR3nt: TGTGCCAGCAGCAATACGGACAGAAACCTCTACGAGCAGTACTTC

abundance: few
v_gene: TRBV19
j_gene: TRBJ1-2
d_gene: TRBD1
CDR3aa: CASRTGGSIGYTF
CDR3nt: TGTGCCAGTCGGACAGGGGGCAGTATAGGCTACACCTTC

abundance: .
v_gene: TRBV9
j_gene: TRBJ2-1
d_gene: .
CDR3aa: CASSVAQANEQFF
CDR3nt: TGTGCCAGCAGCGTAGCACAGGCAAATGAGCAGTTCTTC

abundance: .
v_gene: TRBV7-2
j_gene: TRBJ1-5
d_gene: .
CDR3aa: CASTATGHNQPQHF
CDR3nt: TGTGCCAGCACCGCTACAGGGCACAATCAGCCCCAGCATTTT

abundance: .
v_gene: TRBV19
j_gene: TRBJ2-3
d_gene: .
CDR3aa: CASRDPSTGTDTQYF
CDR3nt: TGTGCCAGTAGAGACCCCTCGACAGGCACAGATACGCAGTATTTT

abundance: .
v_gene: TRBV10-3
j_gene: TRBJ1-4
d_gene: .
CDR3aa: CAISTGKGNEKLFF
CDR3nt: TGTGCCATCAGTACAGGGAAGGGTAATGAAAAACTGTTTTTT

abundance: .
v_gene: TRBV4-3
j_gene: TRBJ2-6
d_gene: .
CDR3aa: CASSQGEGDPGANVLTF
CDR3nt: TGCGCCAGCAGCCAAGGAGAGGGGGATCCTGGGGCCAACGTCCTGACTTTC

abundance: .
v_gene: TRBV18
j_gene: TRBJ2-7
d_gene: TRBD2
CDR3aa: CASSPLAGGPYEQYF
CDR3nt: TGTGCCAGCTCACCGTTAGCGGGAGGGCCCTACGAGCAGTACTTC

abundance: .
v_gene: TRBV9
j_gene: TRBJ1-1
d_gene: TRBD1
CDR3aa: CASSVTGGNTEAFF
CDR3nt: TGTGCCAGCAGCGTCACAGGGGGGAACACTGAAGCTTTCTTT

abundance: few
v_gene: TRBV6-5
j_gene: TRBJ2-5
d_gene: .
CDR3aa: CARLQGQETQYF
CDR3nt: TGTGCCAGGCTCCAGGGACAAGAGACCCAGTACTTC

abundance: .
v_gene: TRBV11-2
j_gene: TRBJ2-7
d_gene: .
CDR3aa: CASSRLRGSDEQYF
CDR3nt: TGTGCCAGCAGCCGCCTACGGGGGTCGGACGAGCAGTACTTC

abundance: .
v_gene: TRBV19
j_gene: TRBJ1-5
d_gene: TRBD1
CDR3aa: CASGQARILPQHF
CDR3nt: TGTGCCAGCGGACAGGCAAGGATCCTGCCCCAGCATTTT

abundance: .
v_gene: TRBV5-1
j_gene: TRBJ1-5
d_gene: TRBD1
CDR3aa: CASSPGTGPNQPQHF
CDR3nt: TGCGCCAGCAGCCCCGGGACAGGCCCCAATCAGCCCCAGCATTTT

abundance: .
v_gene: TRBV4-2
j_gene: TRBJ1-6
d_gene: .
CDR3aa: CASSQVGGFSYNSPLHF
CDR3nt: TGTGCCAGCAGCCAAGTTGGAGGGTTCTCTTATAATTCACCCCTCCACTTT

abundance: .
v_gene: TRBV7-9
j_gene: TRBJ2-7
d_gene: .
CDR3aa: CASSYTDSYEQYF
CDR3nt: TGTGCCAGCAGCTACACCGATTCCTACGAGCAGTACTTC

abundance: once
v_gene: TRBV18
j_gene: TRBJ1-3
d_gene: .
CDR3aa: CASSPGLADSSGNTIYF
CDR3nt: TGTGCCAGCTCACCAGGTTTAGCAGACAGCTCTGGAAACACCATATATTTT

abundance: .
v_gene: TRBV14
j_gene: TRBJ2-1
d_gene: .
CDR3aa: CASSQPYNEQFF
CDR3nt: TGTGCCAGCAGCCAACCTTACAATGAGCAGTTCTTC

abundance: once
v_gene: TRBV10-3
j_gene: TRBJ1-5
d_gene: TRBD1
CDR3aa: CAISPGQANNQPQHF
CDR3nt: TGTGCCATCAGTCCGGGACAGGCAAACAATCAGCCCCAGCATTTT

abundance: .
v_gene: TRBV30
j_gene: TRBJ1-2
d_gene: .
CDR3aa: CACRLVDGYTF
CDR3nt: TGTGCCTGTCGGCTAGTAGATGGCTACACCTTC

abundance: few
v_gene: TRBV7-3
j_gene: TRBJ2-1
d_gene: .
CDR3aa: CASSLGVSVREQFF
CDR3nt: TGTGCCAGCAGCTTAGGAGTAAGCGTCCGTGAGCAGTTCTTC

abundance: .
v_gene: TRBV27
j_gene: TRBJ2-7
d_gene: TRBD2
CDR3aa: CASGGGGRVHEQYF
CDR3nt: TGTGCCAGCGGGGGCGGGGGGCGCGTCCACGAGCAGTACTTC

abundance: .
v_gene: TRBV5-4
j_gene: TRBJ1-1
d_gene: TRBD1
CDR3aa: CASSSRSTLVGTGIYTEAFF
CDR3nt: TGTGCCAGCAGCTCACGATCCACTTTAGTGGGGACAGGGATATACACTGAAGCTTTCTTT

abundance: .
v_gene: TRBV2
j_gene: TRBJ2-3
d_gene: TRBD1
CDR3aa: CASKPGQGRDTQYF
CDR3nt: TGTGCCAGCAAACCGGGACAGGGACGGGATACGCAGTATTTT

abundance: .
v_gene: TRBV7-2
j_gene: TRBJ2-7
d_gene: .
CDR3aa: CASSFYFSAFTYEQYF
CDR3nt: TGTGCCAGCAGCTTTTATTTTTCAGCGTTCACCTACGAGCAGTACTTC

abundance: .
v_gene: TRBV18
j_gene: TRBJ1-1
d_gene: .
CDR3aa: CASSPSRDREAFF
CDR3nt: TGTGCCAGCTCACCTTCCCGCGACAGGGAAGCTTTCTTT

abundance: .
v_gene: TRBV9
j_gene: TRBJ2-1
d_gene: .
CDR3aa: CASSAGLTISYNEQFF
CDR3nt: TGTGCCAGCTCCGCGGGGCTTACCATCTCCTACAATGAGCAGTTCTTC

abundance: .
v_gene: TRBV18
j_gene: TRBJ2-1
d_gene: .
CDR3aa: CASSPTGFSYNEQFF
CDR3nt: TGTGCCAGCTCACCGACAGGATTCTCCTACAATGAGCAGTTCTTC